Listed here is a single TCR beta chain. Its specificity is unknown. This sample is drawn from a study of T cells in Graves' hyperthyroidism and ophthalmopathy. The CDR3 length is 19 residues. V gave up 2 bases and J gave up 3 bases; unmatched junction bases: 15. Germline V CDR1 and CDR2: MNHNS, SASEGT. Fresh peripheral blood, approximately 10 ml, yielded the PBMCs. Using RNA transcripts as the source, TCR beta CDR3 regions were amplified. Carried out on the TCR CDR3, a first-round RT-PCR used the HTBI primer set. TCRdb analysed the multiplex PCR reads with MiXCR anew, one entry per CDR3 protein. The sample consists of hundreds of thousands of distinct CDR3 sequences, roughly 25% of them appearing once. Study-wide findings and caveats: The majority of expanded thyroid clonotypes above 0.001 also appeared in blood.

The rearrangement links TRBV6-1 to TRBJ2-7; 11 positions match TRBD2. The clonotype was recovered from a woman aged 25 to 45 with Graves' ophthalmopathy. Sequencing input: blood. The CDR3 loop reads CASSERRGVLAGGHYEQYF. In DNA, the CDR3 is TGTGCCAGCAGTGAACGGAGAGGGGTCCTAGCGGGGGGACACTACGAGCAGTACTTC.